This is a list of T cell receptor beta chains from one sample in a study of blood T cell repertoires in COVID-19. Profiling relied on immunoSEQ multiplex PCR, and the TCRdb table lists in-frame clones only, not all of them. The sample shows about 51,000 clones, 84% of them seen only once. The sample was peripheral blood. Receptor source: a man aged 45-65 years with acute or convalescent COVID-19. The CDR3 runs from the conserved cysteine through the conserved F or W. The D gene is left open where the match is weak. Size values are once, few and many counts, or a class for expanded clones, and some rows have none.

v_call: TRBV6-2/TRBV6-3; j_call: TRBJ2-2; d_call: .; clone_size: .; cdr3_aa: CASSYSAGELFF; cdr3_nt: TGTGCCAGCAGTTACTCCGCCGGGGAGCTGTTTTTT
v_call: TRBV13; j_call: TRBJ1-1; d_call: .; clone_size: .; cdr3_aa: CASSTGGPILNTEAFF; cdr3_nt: TGTGCCAGCAGTACCGGGGGGCCGATCTTGAACACTGAAGCTTTCTTT
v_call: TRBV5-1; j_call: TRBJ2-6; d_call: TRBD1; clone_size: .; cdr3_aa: CASRTGSGANVLTF; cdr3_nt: TGCGCCAGCAGGACAGGGTCAGGGGCCAACGTCCTGACTTTC
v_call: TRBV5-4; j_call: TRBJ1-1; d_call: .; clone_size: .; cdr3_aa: CASSLDLNTEAFF; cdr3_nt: TGTGCCAGCAGCTTGGACCTAAACACTGAAGCTTTCTTT
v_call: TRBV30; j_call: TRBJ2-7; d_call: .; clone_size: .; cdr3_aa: CAWSVRYEQYF; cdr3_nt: TGTGCCTGGAGTGTCCGGTACGAGCAGTACTTC
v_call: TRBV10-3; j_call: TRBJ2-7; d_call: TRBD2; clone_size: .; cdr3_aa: CAISDPGSGGSYEQYF; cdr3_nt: TGTGCCATCAGTGACCCCGGTAGCGGGGGTTCCTACGAGCAGTACTTC
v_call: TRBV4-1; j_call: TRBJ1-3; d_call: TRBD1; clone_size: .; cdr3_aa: CASSQVLLTGSYGNTIYF; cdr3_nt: TGCGCCAGCAGCCAAGTTCTCCTGACAGGGTCGTATGGAAACACCATATATTTT
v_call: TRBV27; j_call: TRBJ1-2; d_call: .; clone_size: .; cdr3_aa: CASSTDRSVGYTF; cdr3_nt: TGTGCCAGCAGTACCGACAGGTCCGTTGGGTACACCTTC
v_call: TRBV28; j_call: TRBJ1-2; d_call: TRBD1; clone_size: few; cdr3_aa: CASSLDPGQGSYGYTF; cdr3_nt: TGTGCCAGCAGTTTAGACCCGGGACAGGGAAGCTATGGCTACACCTTC
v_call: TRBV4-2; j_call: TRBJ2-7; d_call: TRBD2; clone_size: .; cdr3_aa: CASSQGPSGRTSSYEQYF; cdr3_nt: TGTGCCAGCAGCCAAGGCCCTAGCGGGAGGACGAGCTCCTACGAGCAGTACTTC
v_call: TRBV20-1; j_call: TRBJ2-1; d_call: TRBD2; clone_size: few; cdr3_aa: CSASFSGGDYNEQFF; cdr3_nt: TGCAGTGCTAGTTTCAGCGGGGGGGATTACAATGAGCAGTTCTTC
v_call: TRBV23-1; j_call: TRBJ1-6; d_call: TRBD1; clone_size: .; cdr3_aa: CASSLRGTADSPLHF; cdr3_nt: TGCGCCAGCAGTCTCCGAGGGACAGCCGATTCACCCCTCCACTTT
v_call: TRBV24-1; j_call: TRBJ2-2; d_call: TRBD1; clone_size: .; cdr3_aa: CATSEGTGGSPVAGELFF; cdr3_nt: TGTGCCACCAGTGAGGGGACAGGGGGATCGCCGGTAGCCGGGGAGCTGTTTTTT
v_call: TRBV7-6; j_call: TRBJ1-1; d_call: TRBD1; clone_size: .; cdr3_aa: CASRNLGQGELNTEAFF; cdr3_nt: TGTGCCAGCCGAAATCTAGGGCAGGGGGAGCTAAACACTGAAGCTTTCTTT
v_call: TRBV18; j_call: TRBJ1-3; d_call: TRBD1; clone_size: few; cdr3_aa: CASSPPQGQGTGNTIYF; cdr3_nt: TGTGCCAGCTCACCACCTCAGGGACAGGGGACTGGAAACACCATATATTTT
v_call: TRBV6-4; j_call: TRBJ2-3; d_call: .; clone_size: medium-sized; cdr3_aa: CASSDKGEADTQYF; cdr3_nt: TGTGCCAGCAGTGACAAGGGGGAAGCAGATACGCAGTATTTT
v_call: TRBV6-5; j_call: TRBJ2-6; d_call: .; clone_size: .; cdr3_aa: CASSYDSYGANVLTF; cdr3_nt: TGTGCCAGCAGTTACGATAGTTATGGGGCCAACGTCCTGACTTTC
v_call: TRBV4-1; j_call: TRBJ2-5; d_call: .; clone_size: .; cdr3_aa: CASSQLHSYIRRETQYF; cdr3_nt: TGCGCCAGCAGCCAATTGCACAGCTATATTCGCAGGGAGACCCAGTACTTC
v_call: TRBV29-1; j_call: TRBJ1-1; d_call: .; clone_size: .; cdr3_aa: CSVDQATEAFF; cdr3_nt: TGCAGCGTTGATCAAGCCACTGAAGCTTTCTTT
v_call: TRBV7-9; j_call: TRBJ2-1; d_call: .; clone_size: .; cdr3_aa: CASSLLVLRGVVGEQFF; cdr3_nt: TGTGCCAGCAGCTTACTGGTTCTCCGGGGAGTGGTTGGGGAGCAGTTCTTC
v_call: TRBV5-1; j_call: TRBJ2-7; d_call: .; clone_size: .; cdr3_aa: CASSSYSYEQYF; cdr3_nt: TGCGCCAGCAGCTCTTACAGTTACGAGCAGTACTTC
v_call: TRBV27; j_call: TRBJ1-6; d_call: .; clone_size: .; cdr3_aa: CASSDRIGSPLHF; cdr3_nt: TGTGCCAGCAGCGACAGGATAGGTTCACCCCTCCACTTT
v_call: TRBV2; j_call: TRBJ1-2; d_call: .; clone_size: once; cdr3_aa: CASSDEAAYINYGYTF; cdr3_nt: TGTGCCAGCAGTGATGAAGCGGCATACATTAACTATGGCTACACCTTC
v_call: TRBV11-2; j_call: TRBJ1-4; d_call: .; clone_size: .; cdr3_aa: CASSPQGRTNEKLFF; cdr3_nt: TGTGCCAGCAGCCCCCAGGGGCGGACTAATGAAAAACTGTTTTTT